The TCR beta chain under discussion was sequenced for a study of T cells after yellow fever vaccination (dated by TCRdb to between 2018 and 2020). Context from the whole study: The SMART-Seq v4 Ultra Low Input RNA kit was used to prepare libraries from fractions with low cell numbers. Two healthy male donors, one aged 18 to 29 and one aged 30 to 40 years, made up the cohort. To follow T-cell clones before and after primary and booster YFV17D yellow fever vaccination, bulk TCR alpha and beta repertoires were sequenced over time. Blood was drawn at multiple timepoints before and after primary and secondary immunization, with bulk PBMC replicates and cell subsets isolated. What the study reported, not specific to this receptor: After the booster, most clones that had expanded after primary vaccination were detected again (around 96% of CD4 and around nine tenths of CD8), suggesting broad maintenance of memory. Computational filtering was needed because FACS-sorted repertoires could contain abundant contaminating clonotypes from the bulk population. Because only a couple of donors were included in the study, the extent to which the findings can be generalized is limited. Compared with the primary T-cell response, the secondary T-cell response was faster but weaker, reaching its peak on day 5 rather than on day 15. A small share of clonotypes was detected in both CD4 and CD8 compartments, with the overlap likely arising from convergent recombination.

This sample's treatment or condition label indicates: live attenuated yellow fever vaccine strain. At each blood-draw timepoint, two biological replicates of bulk PBMCs were collected. A standard Ficoll-Paque protocol was used to isolate PBMCs from peripheral blood. TriZol was used to extract RNA from bulk PBMCs, CD4 and CD8 fractions, and dextramer-positive and dextramer-negative fractions. TCR cDNA was made using 5'RACE template switching, a step that added a universal primer site and unique molecular identifiers. Priming for cDNA synthesis came from both the TCR alpha and TCR beta constant segments. Library amplification used two PCR steps, and the second PCR step added sample barcodes and sequencing adapters. Sequencing of libraries was performed on Illumina HiSeq 2500 (2x100 bp) or NovaSeq (2x150 bp). Regarding the original processing steps: Reads were demultiplexed and collapsed into UMI consensus sequences with MIGEC, and V(D)J alignment was performed with MiXCR. Vaccine-responding clonotypes were identified with edgeR using replicate PBMC samples, with FDR below 0.01 and a log2 fold change above 5 up to day 15 being required. Each bulk clonotype was labeled CD4 or CD8 based on which sequenced repertoire, CD4 or CD8, contained the clonotype at higher abundance. The raw public reads went through TCRdb reprocessing: fastp at Q25, MiXCR clone calling, in-frame beta chains kept. Merged by CDR3 protein, the rows form single entries marked with the most common genes and DNA. These V and J calls rely on TCRdb rather than the paper's analysis. The sample contains 300,000 to 400,000 distinct CDR3 sequences, approximately 6% of them found a single time. The ten largest clones take up around 16% of the sample.

CDR1 and CDR2 are read off the germline V gene as LGHNA and YSLEER. Cut back by 1 base and 5 bases, the V and J ends lie 10 bases apart. The CDR3, cysteine through phenylalanine, is 14 amino acids long. The CDR3 DNA has 42 bases and is translated from base 1. This clonotype was counted only a few times. The clone's antigen remains unknown. No base qualities exist here, and no much larger clone lies one base off it. This clonotype originated in a man aged 30-40 years who received the YFV17D yellow fever vaccine. The source was PBMCs, collected 5 days after the yellow fever booster vaccination. Rearrangement joined TRBV4-3 to TRBJ2-3; the D segment might be TRBD1 or TRBD2, since each matches 5 bases. The CDR3 reads as follows: CASSQVGERDTQYF. The nucleotide sequence reads TGCGCCAGCAGCCAAGTGGGGGAACGAGATACGCAGTATTTT.